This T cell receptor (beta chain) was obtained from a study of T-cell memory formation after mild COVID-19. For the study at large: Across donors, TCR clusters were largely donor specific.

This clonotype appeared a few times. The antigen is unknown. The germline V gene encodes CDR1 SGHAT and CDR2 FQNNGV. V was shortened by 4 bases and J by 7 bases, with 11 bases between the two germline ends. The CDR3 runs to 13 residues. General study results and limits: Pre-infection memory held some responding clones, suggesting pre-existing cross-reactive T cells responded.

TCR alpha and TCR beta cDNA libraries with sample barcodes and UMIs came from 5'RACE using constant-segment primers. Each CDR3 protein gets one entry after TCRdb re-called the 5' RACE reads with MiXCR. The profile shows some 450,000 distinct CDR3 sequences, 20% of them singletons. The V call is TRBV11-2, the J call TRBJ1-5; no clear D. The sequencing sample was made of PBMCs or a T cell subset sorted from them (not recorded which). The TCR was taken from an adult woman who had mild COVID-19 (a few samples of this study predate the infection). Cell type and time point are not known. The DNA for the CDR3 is TGTGCCAGCAGCTGGGCTCTCGGGCAGCCCCAGCATTTT. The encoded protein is CASSWALGQPQHF.